Listed here are 2 T cell receptor beta chains from one sample, sequenced in a study of shared clonotypes between healthy human individuals. Measured with immunoSEQ multiplex PCR; TCRdb has only the in-frame clones, and not every one. The data contain fewer than 3 million clones, 80% to 95% of them singletons. Sequencing input: naive CD4+ T cells from PBMCs. Subset given: CD45RA+ positively selected. Source of these receptors: a man aged 18 to 30 in good health. Some clones in this sample may be carry-over from other donors' samples.

The genes are TRBV6-5 and TRBJ2-7, with TRBD1 matching 7 bases. This CDR3 is 14 amino acids long. V lost 6 bases, J lost 3 bases, and 8 bases stayed unmatched. Germline V gene sequence: CDR1 MNHEY, CDR2 SVGAGI. CDR3: CASRGTVDFYEQYF. In nucleotides, the CDR3 is TGTGCCAGCAGGGGGACAGTGGATTTCTACGAGCAGTACTTC.

The chain joins TRBV29-1 to TRBJ2-3; D might be TRBD2 (6 bases). Germline V gene data show CDR1 as SQVTM and CDR2 as ANQGSEA. The V end lost 7 bases, the J end lost 0 bases, and 11 bases lay between the germline ends. The CDR3 runs 13 residues. CDR3 sequence (DNA): TGCAGCGGGAGACTAGACAGCACAGATACGCAGTATTTT. Translated: CSGRLDSTDTQYF.